This note documents a single T cell receptor (beta chain) sequence. Sequencing was performed with immunoSEQ multiplex PCR; in TCRdb, only in-frame clones are kept and a portion is missing. The table has about 27,000 clones, more than 70% seen once; the top ten hold approximately 15%. This sample is part of a study of OX40 agonist ivuxolimab in advanced cancers. V was trimmed by 2 bases and J by 5 bases, leaving 18 bases between them. Germline CDR1 reads MNHEY; CDR2 reads SVGAGI. This CDR3 has 16 amino acids. This rearrangement joins TRBV6-5 to TRBJ1-1; D possibly corresponds to TRBD1 (6 bases). The sequence came from an adult with an advanced solid tumor such as melanoma, head and neck, liver or kidney cancer. The starting material was CD4+ or CD8+ T cells sorted from blood, obtained in a trial of the OX40 agonist ivuxolimab. Here the CDR3 reads CASSYLVTGLGTEAFF. The CDR3, as DNA: TGTGCCAGCAGTTACCTTGTGACAGGTCTAGGAACTGAAGCTTTCTTT.